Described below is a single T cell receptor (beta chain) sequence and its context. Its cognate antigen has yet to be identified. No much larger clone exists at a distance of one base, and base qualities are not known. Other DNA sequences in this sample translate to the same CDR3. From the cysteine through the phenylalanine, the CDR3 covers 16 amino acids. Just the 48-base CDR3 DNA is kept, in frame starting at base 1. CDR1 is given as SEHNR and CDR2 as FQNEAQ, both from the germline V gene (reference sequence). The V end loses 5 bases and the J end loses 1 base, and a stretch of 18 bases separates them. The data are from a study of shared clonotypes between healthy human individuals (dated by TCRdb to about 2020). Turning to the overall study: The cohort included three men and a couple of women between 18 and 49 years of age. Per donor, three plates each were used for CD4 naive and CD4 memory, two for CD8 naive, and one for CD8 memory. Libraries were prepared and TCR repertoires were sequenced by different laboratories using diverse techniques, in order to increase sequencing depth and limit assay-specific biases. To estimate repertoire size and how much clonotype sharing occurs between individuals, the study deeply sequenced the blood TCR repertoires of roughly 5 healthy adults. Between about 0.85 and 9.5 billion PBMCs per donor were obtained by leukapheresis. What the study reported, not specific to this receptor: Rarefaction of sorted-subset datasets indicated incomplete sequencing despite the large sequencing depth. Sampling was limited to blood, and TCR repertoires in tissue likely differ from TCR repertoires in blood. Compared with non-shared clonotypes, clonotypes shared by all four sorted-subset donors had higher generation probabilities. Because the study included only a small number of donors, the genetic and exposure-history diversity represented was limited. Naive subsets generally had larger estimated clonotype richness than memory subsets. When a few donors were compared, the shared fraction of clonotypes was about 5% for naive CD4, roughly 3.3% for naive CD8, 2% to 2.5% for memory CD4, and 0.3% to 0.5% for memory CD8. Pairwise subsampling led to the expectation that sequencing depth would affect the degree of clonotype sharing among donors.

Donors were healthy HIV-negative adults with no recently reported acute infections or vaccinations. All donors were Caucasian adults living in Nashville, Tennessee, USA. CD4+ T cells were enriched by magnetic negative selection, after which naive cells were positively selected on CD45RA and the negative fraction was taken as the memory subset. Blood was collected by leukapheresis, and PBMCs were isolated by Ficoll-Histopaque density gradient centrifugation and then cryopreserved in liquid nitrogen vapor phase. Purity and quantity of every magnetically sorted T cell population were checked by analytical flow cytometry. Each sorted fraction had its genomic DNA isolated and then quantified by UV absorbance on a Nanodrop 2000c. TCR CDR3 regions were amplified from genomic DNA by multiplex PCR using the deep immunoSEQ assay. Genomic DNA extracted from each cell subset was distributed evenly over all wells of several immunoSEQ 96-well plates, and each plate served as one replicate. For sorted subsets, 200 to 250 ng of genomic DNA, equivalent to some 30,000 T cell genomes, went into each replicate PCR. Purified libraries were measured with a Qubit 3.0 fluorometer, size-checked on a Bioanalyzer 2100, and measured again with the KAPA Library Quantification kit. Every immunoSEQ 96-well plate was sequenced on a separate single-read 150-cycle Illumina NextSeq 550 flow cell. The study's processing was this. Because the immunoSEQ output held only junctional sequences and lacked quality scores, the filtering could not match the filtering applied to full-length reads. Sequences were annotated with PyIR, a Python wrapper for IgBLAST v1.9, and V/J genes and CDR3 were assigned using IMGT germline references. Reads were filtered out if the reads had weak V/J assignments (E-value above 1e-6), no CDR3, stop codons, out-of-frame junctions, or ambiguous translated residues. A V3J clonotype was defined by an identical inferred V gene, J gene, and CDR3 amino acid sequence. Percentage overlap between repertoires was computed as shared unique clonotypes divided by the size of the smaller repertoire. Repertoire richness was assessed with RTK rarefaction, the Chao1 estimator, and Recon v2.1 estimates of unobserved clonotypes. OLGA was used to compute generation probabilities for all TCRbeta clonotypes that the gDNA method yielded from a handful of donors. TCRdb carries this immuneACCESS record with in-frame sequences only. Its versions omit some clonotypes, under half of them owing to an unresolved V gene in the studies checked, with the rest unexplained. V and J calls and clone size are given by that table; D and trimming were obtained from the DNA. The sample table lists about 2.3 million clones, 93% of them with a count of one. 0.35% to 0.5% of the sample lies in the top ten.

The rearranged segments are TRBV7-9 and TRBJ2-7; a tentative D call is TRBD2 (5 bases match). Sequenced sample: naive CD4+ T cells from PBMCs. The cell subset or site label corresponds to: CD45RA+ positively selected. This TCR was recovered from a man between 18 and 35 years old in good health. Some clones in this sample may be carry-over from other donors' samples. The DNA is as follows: TGTGCCAGCAGCGCGAGCCGGGGAAGCCTATCCTACGAGCAGTACTTC. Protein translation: CASSASRGSLSYEQYF.